The clone carrying this T cell receptor beta chain was seen a few times. Its antigen is unknown. For sequencing, patients were chosen who had shown expansion of CD8+CD57+ cells by flow cytometry. All participating patients were living with severe acquired aplastic anemia. The data derive from a study of CD8+CD57+ T cells in acquired aplastic anemia. Across the whole study: Mean yield of DNA from sorted CD4+ and CD8+ cells was approximately 3 ug.

The template for TCR beta VDJ and CDR3 sequence profiling was genomic DNA. From the reads, TCRdb called clonotypes with MiXCR, one entry per CDR3 protein. The sample lists 150,000 to 200,000 distinct CDR3 sequences; 47% were seen once. Overall study findings and caveats: Found in both controls and patients were approximately 31 CD8+ CDR3 sequences.

Deletions cut 0 bases from V and 5 bases from J, with 11 bases between. Per the germline V gene, CDR1 is DFQATT and CDR2 is SNEGSKA (reference sequence). The CDR3 has 14 residues. This TCR was sampled from a human donor with aplastic anemia. Sequences were obtained from sorted CD4+, CD8+, or CD8+CD57+ T cells (not recorded which) from PBMCs. This rearrangement joins TRBV20-1 to TRBJ2-1, with a weak D call TRBD2 (5 bases). The chain's CDR3 is CSARDRRVNNEQFF. CDR3 bases: TGCAGTGCTAGAGATAGGCGGGTGAACAATGAGCAGTTCTTC.